These T cell receptor beta chains were read from a single sample in a study of CD8 T cells in Susac syndrome. TCRdb reprocessed the immunoSEQ multiplex PCR reads with MiXCR, giving one entry per CDR3 protein. The sample consists of approximately 120,000 distinct CDR3 sequences, less than 97% of them appearing once. Sequencing was performed on CD4+ T cells from PBMCs. These receptors originate from a human donor in good health. The CDR3 runs from the conserved cysteine through the conserved F or W. Each record gives: D gene, clone size, J gene, V gene, CDR3 DNA, CDR3 protein. A D gene is named only where the DNA matches it firmly. Size values are once, few and many counts, or a class for expanded clones, and some rows have none.

D gene: TRBD1; clone size: NA; J gene: TRBJ2-7; V gene: TRBV30; CDR3 DNA: TGTGCCTGGAGCGACAGGGGACGAAGCTCCTACGAGCAGTACTTC; CDR3 protein: CAWSDRGRSSYEQYF
D gene: TRBD1; clone size: NA; J gene: TRBJ1-5; V gene: TRBV2; CDR3 DNA: TGTGCCAGCAGCAAGCAGCCGGGACAGGGTAATCAGCCCCAGCATTTT; CDR3 protein: CASSKQPGQGNQPQHF
D gene: NA; clone size: NA; J gene: TRBJ2-7; V gene: TRBV28; CDR3 DNA: TGTGCCAGCAGTTTATATTCGGGTATGCAGTACTTC; CDR3 protein: CASSLYSGMQYF
D gene: NA; clone size: NA; J gene: TRBJ1-4; V gene: TRBV7-2; CDR3 DNA: TGTGCCAGCAGCTTAGCGCTCGGGGCAACTAATGAAAAACTGTTTTTT; CDR3 protein: CASSLALGATNEKLFF
D gene: NA; clone size: NA; J gene: TRBJ2-5; V gene: TRBV6-5; CDR3 DNA: TGTGCCAGCAGTTATGCTTACTGGGGAGAGACCCAGTACTTC; CDR3 protein: CASSYAYWGETQYF
D gene: NA; clone size: NA; J gene: TRBJ2-2; V gene: TRBV2; CDR3 DNA: TGTGCCAGCAGTGGGACAGTCACCGGGGAGCTGTTTTTT; CDR3 protein: CASSGTVTGELFF
D gene: TRBD1; clone size: NA; J gene: TRBJ2-7; V gene: TRBV5-1; CDR3 DNA: TGCGCCAGCAGCTCGACAGGGGGCAGGGACGAGCAGTACTTC; CDR3 protein: CASSSTGGRDEQYF
D gene: NA; clone size: NA; J gene: TRBJ2-2; V gene: TRBV29-1; CDR3 DNA: TGCAGCGTCCGGGTCACAACGAACACCGGGGAGCTGTTTTTT; CDR3 protein: CSVRVTTNTGELFF
D gene: TRBD2; clone size: NA; J gene: TRBJ2-5; V gene: TRBV5-6; CDR3 DNA: TGTGCCAGCAGCTTGGGACTAGCGGGCCAGTACTTC; CDR3 protein: CASSLGLAGQYF
D gene: NA; clone size: NA; J gene: TRBJ1-5; V gene: TRBV30; CDR3 DNA: TGTGCCTGGACTAAAGCGGGCAATCAGCCCCAGCATTTT; CDR3 protein: CAWTKAGNQPQHF
D gene: TRBD1; clone size: NA; J gene: TRBJ2-7; V gene: TRBV7-8; CDR3 DNA: TGTGCCAGCAGACGCACAGGGGGCGCGTTTCGTCTAGGCTACGAGCAGTACTTC; CDR3 protein: CASRRTGGAFRLGYEQYF
D gene: NA; clone size: NA; J gene: TRBJ2-3; V gene: TRBV20-1; CDR3 DNA: TGCAGTGCTGCCAGGGGGCTAGCGGGCACAGATACGCAGTATTTT; CDR3 protein: CSAARGLAGTDTQYF
D gene: NA; clone size: NA; J gene: TRBJ2-5; V gene: TRBV18; CDR3 DNA: TGTGCCAGCTCACCATACCGACAAGAGACCCAGTACTTC; CDR3 protein: CASSPYRQETQYF
D gene: TRBD2; clone size: NA; J gene: TRBJ2-5; V gene: TRBV3-1; CDR3 DNA: TGTGCCAGCACCCGGACTAGCGGGAGTCCGGAGGAGACCCAGTACTTC; CDR3 protein: CASTRTSGSPEETQYF
D gene: NA; clone size: NA; J gene: TRBJ2-6; V gene: TRBV5-1; CDR3 DNA: TGCGCCAGCAGCTCAGGGACCTCTGGGGCCAACGTCCTGACTTTC; CDR3 protein: CASSSGTSGANVLTF
D gene: NA; clone size: NA; J gene: TRBJ2-5; V gene: TRBV23-1; CDR3 DNA: TGCGCCAGCAGTCCCCGGCACAGACAAGAGACCCAGTACTTC; CDR3 protein: CASSPRHRQETQYF
D gene: NA; clone size: NA; J gene: TRBJ1-5; V gene: TRBV12-3/TRBV12-4; CDR3 DNA: TGTGCCAGCAGTTTGGGCCTAGGGCCCCAGCATTTT; CDR3 protein: CASSLGLGPQHF
D gene: NA; clone size: NA; J gene: TRBJ2-1; V gene: TRBV3-1; CDR3 DNA: TGTGCCAGCAGCCAAGCCTACAATGAGCAGTTCTTC; CDR3 protein: CASSQAYNEQFF
D gene: NA; clone size: once; J gene: TRBJ2-2; V gene: TRBV5-1; CDR3 DNA: TGCGCCAGCAGCTTGGGAGGGAACACCGGGGAGCTGTTTTTT; CDR3 protein: CASSLGGNTGELFF
D gene: NA; clone size: NA; J gene: TRBJ2-3; V gene: TRBV27; CDR3 DNA: TGTGCCAGCAGCCTTTTGGGGTTACAAGTCACAGATACGCAGTATTTT; CDR3 protein: CASSLLGLQVTDTQYF
D gene: NA; clone size: NA; J gene: TRBJ1-1; V gene: TRBV2; CDR3 DNA: TGTGCCAGCAGCGACTCAGGGTTCACTGAAGCTTTCTTT; CDR3 protein: CASSDSGFTEAFF
D gene: TRBD2; clone size: few; J gene: TRBJ2-5; V gene: TRBV7-2; CDR3 DNA: TGTGCCAGCAGCAAGGGACTAGCGGGGGGGCGAGAGACCCAGTACTTC; CDR3 protein: CASSKGLAGGRETQYF
D gene: TRBD1; clone size: NA; J gene: TRBJ2-7; V gene: TRBV11-2; CDR3 DNA: TGTGCCAGCAGCTCCTTAAATACCGGGACAGGGTCCTACGAGCAGTACTTC; CDR3 protein: CASSSLNTGTGSYEQYF
D gene: NA; clone size: NA; J gene: TRBJ2-7; V gene: TRBV12-3/TRBV12-4; CDR3 DNA: TGTGCCAGCAGTTTTATCTTCAGGGCCCACGAGCAGTACTTC; CDR3 protein: CASSFIFRAHEQYF
D gene: NA; clone size: once; J gene: TRBJ1-5; V gene: TRBV19; CDR3 DNA: TGTGCCAGTAGTATAGATAATAGCAATCAGCCCCAGCATTTT; CDR3 protein: CASSIDNSNQPQHF
D gene: NA; clone size: NA; J gene: TRBJ2-5; V gene: TRBV6-2/TRBV6-3; CDR3 DNA: TGTGCCAGCTCGGACGCGCGCGGAGACCCTCACTTC; CDR3 protein: CASSDARGDPHF
D gene: NA; clone size: NA; J gene: TRBJ2-7; V gene: TRBV30; CDR3 DNA: TGTGCCTGGAGTAGGGTCAGGTCCTACGAGCAGTACTTC; CDR3 protein: CAWSRVRSYEQYF
D gene: NA; clone size: NA; J gene: TRBJ1-3; V gene: TRBV28; CDR3 DNA: TGTGCCAGCAGTTTAGCGGGGGCTGGAAACACCATATATTTT; CDR3 protein: CASSLAGAGNTIYF
D gene: NA; clone size: NA; J gene: TRBJ2-1; V gene: TRBV9; CDR3 DNA: TGTGCCAGCTCGCCTCTAGTAGGCAATGAGCAGTTCTTC; CDR3 protein: CASSPLVGNEQFF
D gene: NA; clone size: NA; J gene: TRBJ2-3; V gene: TRBV18; CDR3 DNA: TGTGCCAGCTCACTCTCGCACTCGGATACGCAGTATTTT; CDR3 protein: CASSLSHSDTQYF
D gene: NA; clone size: few; J gene: TRBJ2-7; V gene: TRBV7-2; CDR3 DNA: TGTGCCAGCAGCTTAGTCGGGGAGCAGTACTTC; CDR3 protein: CASSLVGEQYF
D gene: NA; clone size: once; J gene: TRBJ2-7; V gene: TRBV20-1; CDR3 DNA: TGCAGTGCGAGGGGACCGATGCCCGAGCAGTACTTC; CDR3 protein: CSARGPMPEQYF
D gene: NA; clone size: NA; J gene: TRBJ2-5; V gene: TRBV5-1; CDR3 DNA: TGCGCCAGCAGCTTGGAAGTGCCGTCCCAGGGGACCCAGTACTTC; CDR3 protein: CASSLEVPSQGTQYF
D gene: TRBD1; clone size: NA; J gene: TRBJ2-7; V gene: TRBV11-3; CDR3 DNA: TGTGCCAGCAGCTTTGGGACAGGGTTCTACGAGCAGTACTTC; CDR3 protein: CASSFGTGFYEQYF
D gene: TRBD1; clone size: NA; J gene: TRBJ1-1; V gene: TRBV4-2; CDR3 DNA: TGTGCCAGCAGCCGGGACAGGGGGATCACTGAAGCTTTCTTT; CDR3 protein: CASSRDRGITEAFF
D gene: TRBD1; clone size: NA; J gene: TRBJ1-2; V gene: TRBV3-1; CDR3 DNA: TGTGCCAGCAGCCAGTCCCGGCCGACAGGGGTGGGGGGCTACACCTTC; CDR3 protein: CASSQSRPTGVGGYTF
D gene: NA; clone size: NA; J gene: TRBJ2-5; V gene: TRBV7-2; CDR3 DNA: TGTGCCAGCAGCTTTCGGCCCGGGGAGGAGACCCAGTACTTC; CDR3 protein: CASSFRPGEETQYF
D gene: TRBD1; clone size: NA; J gene: TRBJ2-2; V gene: TRBV27; CDR3 DNA: TGTGCCAGCAGCATTCAACCGACCGACAGGGGCAGGGAGCTGTTTTTT; CDR3 protein: CASSIQPTDRGRELFF
D gene: NA; clone size: NA; J gene: TRBJ2-1; V gene: TRBV23-1; CDR3 DNA: TGCGCCAGCAGCGCAGGGCCTCCTGGTGAGCAGTTCTTC; CDR3 protein: CASSAGPPGEQFF
D gene: TRBD1; clone size: NA; J gene: TRBJ1-5; V gene: TRBV5-1; CDR3 DNA: TGCGCCAGCAGCTTGACGGGACAGCTCAATCAGCCCCAGCATTTT; CDR3 protein: CASSLTGQLNQPQHF
D gene: TRBD2; clone size: NA; J gene: TRBJ2-2; V gene: TRBV3-1; CDR3 DNA: TGTGCCAGCAGCCAAGGACTAGCGGGAAGGACCGGGGAGCTGTTTTTT; CDR3 protein: CASSQGLAGRTGELFF
D gene: NA; clone size: NA; J gene: TRBJ1-5; V gene: TRBV20-1; CDR3 DNA: TGCAGTGCTAGTAGGGGACATGGCGGCAATCAGCCCCAGCATTTT; CDR3 protein: CSASRGHGGNQPQHF